This T cell receptor beta chain is drawn from a study of T cell repertoires in cytomegalovirus infection. Study overall: Evidence of both CMV infection and a matching HLA type came from public TCR beta signatures.

A note on this clonotype: The antigen remains undetermined.

MiXCR, applied by TCRdb to the reads, yields one record per CDR3 protein. The sample yields about 160,000 distinct CDR3 sequences, roughly 18% seen once. General study points: Pooled public TCR beta family frequency picked out CMV carriers with the relevant HLA.

Source material: CD8+ T cells from PBMCs. This TCR derives from a human donor in good health (CMV status not recorded). Some clones in this sample may be carry-over from other donors' samples.

CDR3 residues: CASSLGAGGRDTDTQYF. The DNA for the CDR3 is TGTGCCAGCAGCTTGGGGGCTGGCGGGAGGGATACAGATACGCAGTATTTT. The chain recombines TRBV5-5 with TRBJ2-3; 9 bases are a match to TRBD2. CDR1 SGHKS and CDR2 YYEKEE come from the germline V gene (reference sequence). The CDR3 is made up of 17 amino acids. The V gene end was trimmed by 0 bases and the J gene end by 3 bases; junction bases not matched to a gene: 8.